A selection of T cell receptor beta chains follows, all from one sample in a study of OX40 agonist ivuxolimab in advanced cancers. TCRdb keeps only in-frame clones here, not all; method: immunoSEQ multiplex PCR. The sample holds more than 60,000 clones, roughly 87% seen once. The sequences come from CD4+ or CD8+ T cells sorted from blood, collected in a trial of the OX40 agonist ivuxolimab. The receptors stem from an adult with an advanced solid tumor such as melanoma, head and neck, liver or kidney cancer. Each CDR3 is given with its conserved first and last residue. The D gene is left open where the match is weak. A row's size may be missing; if present it is once, few, many or a size class.

D gene,J gene,clone size,V gene,CDR3 protein,CDR3 DNA
.,TRBJ2-3,.,TRBV7-9,CASGLGYTQYF,TGTGCCAGCGGGCTTGGTTACACGCAGTATTTT
TRBD1,TRBJ1-3,.,TRBV4-1,CASSQGQGFGNTIYF,TGCGCCAGCAGCCAGGGACAGGGCTTTGGAAACACCATATATTTT
TRBD2,TRBJ2-3,.,TRBV18,CASSPAASGGSTDTQYF,TGTGCCAGCTCACCAGCAGCTAGCGGGGGGTCCACAGATACGCAGTATTTT
.,TRBJ2-1,.,TRBV4-1,CASSHPRGVNEQFF,TGCGCCAGCAGCCATCCTAGGGGGGTTAATGAGCAGTTCTTC
TRBD1,TRBJ2-5,.,TRBV6-6,CASSYSRGRAETQYF,TGTGCCAGCAGTTACAGCAGGGGGCGAGCGGAGACCCAGTACTTC
.,TRBJ1-4,.,TRBV6-1,CASSEHGSRGSGEKLFF,TGTGCCAGCAGTGAACACGGGTCCCGGGGTTCGGGCGAAAAACTGTTTTTT
.,TRBJ1-2,few,TRBV14,CASSQDWGQAGYTF,TGTGCCAGCAGCCAAGATTGGGGACAAGCAGGCTACACCTTC
.,TRBJ1-6,once,TRBV6-5,CASSAEGQRRSPLHF,TGTGCCAGCAGTGCCGAGGGACAAAGGCGATCACCCCTCCACTTT
.,TRBJ1-2,.,TRBV6-6,CVIRQGTQAGYTF,TGTGTCATCCGCCAGGGGACTCAGGCTGGCTACACCTTC
.,TRBJ1-2,.,TRBV7-2,CASSSLGGVGTIGYTF,TGTGCCAGCAGCTCGCTTGGGGGGGTAGGGACGATCGGCTACACCTTC
TRBD1,TRBJ1-6,.,TRBV4-1,CASSPQGAYSPLHF,TGCGCCAGCAGCCCACAGGGGGCATATTCACCCCTCCACTTT
.,TRBJ2-5,few,TRBV4-3,CASSPNTGPSETQYF,TGCGCCAGCAGCCCGAATACAGGTCCCTCAGAGACCCAGTACTTC
TRBD2,TRBJ2-5,.,TRBV6-6,CASLAGVQTQYF,TGTGCCAGCCTGGCGGGGGTGCAGACCCAGTACTTC
.,TRBJ1-6,.,TRBV5-1,CASSLAPGSNSPLHF,TGCGCCAGCAGCTTGGCCCCAGGAAGCAATTCACCCCTCCACTTT
.,TRBJ1-2,.,TRBV30,CAWSLEQGAYGYTF,TGTGCCTGGAGTCTGGAACAGGGCGCCTATGGCTACACCTTC
TRBD2,TRBJ2-1,.,TRBV27,CASSLWPVTSGGGQFF,TGTGCCAGCAGTTTATGGCCTGTGACTAGCGGGGGCGGGCAGTTCTTC
.,TRBJ1-2,.,TRBV18,CASSPRDGDGYTF,TGTGCCAGCTCACCACGTGACGGGGATGGCTACACCTTC
TRBD1,TRBJ2-7,.,TRBV6-1,CASRPPGTGSYEQYF,TGTGCCAGCAGGCCCCCCGGGACAGGGTCTTACGAGCAGTACTTC
.,TRBJ1-3,.,TRBV6-1,CASSEAYSGNTIYF,TGTGCCAGCAGTGAAGCTTACTCTGGAAACACCATATATTTT
.,TRBJ2-3,.,TRBV18,CASSPIMGTDTQYF,TGTGCCAGCTCACCAATCATGGGAACAGATACGCAGTATTTT
TRBD2,TRBJ2-7,once,TRBV11-2,CASSSGTSNNEQYF,TGTGCCAGCAGCTCCGGGACTAGCAACAACGAGCAGTACTTC
.,TRBJ2-1,.,TRBV6-5,CASSRLDEQFF,TGTGCCAGCAGCCGTCTCGATGAGCAGTTCTTC
.,TRBJ1-5,.,TRBV19,CASKGGYNQPQHF,TGTGCCAGTAAGGGGGGATACAATCAGCCCCAGCATTTT
TRBD2,TRBJ2-3,.,TRBV6-1,CASRGGGDTQYF,TGTGCCTCCCGGGGGGGAGGGGATACGCAGTATTTT